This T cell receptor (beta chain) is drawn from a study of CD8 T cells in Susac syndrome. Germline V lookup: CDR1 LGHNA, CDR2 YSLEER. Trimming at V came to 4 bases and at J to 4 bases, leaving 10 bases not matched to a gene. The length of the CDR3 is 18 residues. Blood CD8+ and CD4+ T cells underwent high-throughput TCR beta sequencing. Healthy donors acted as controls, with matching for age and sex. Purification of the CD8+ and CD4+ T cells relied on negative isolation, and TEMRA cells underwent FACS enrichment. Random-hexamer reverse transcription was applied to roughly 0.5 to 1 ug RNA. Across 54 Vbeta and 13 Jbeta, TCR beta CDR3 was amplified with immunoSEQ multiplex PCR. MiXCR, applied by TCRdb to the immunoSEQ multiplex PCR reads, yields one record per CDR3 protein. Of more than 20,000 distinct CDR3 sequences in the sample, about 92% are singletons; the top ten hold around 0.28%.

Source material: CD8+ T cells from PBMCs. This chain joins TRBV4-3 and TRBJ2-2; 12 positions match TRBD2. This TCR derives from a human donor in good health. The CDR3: CASSPNPSGGAVTGELFF. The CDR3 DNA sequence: TGCGCCAGCAGCCCCAACCCTAGCGGGGGGGCCGTCACCGGGGAGCTGTTTTTT.